This is a list of T cell receptor beta chains from one sample in a study of blood T cell repertoires in COVID-19. Assay: immunoSEQ multiplex PCR; the TCRdb copy retains only in-frame clones and omits some. The data show almost 500,000 clones, with roughly nine tenths seen just once and 8.3% held by the top ten. Sequencing input: PBMCs or T cells enriched from blood (not recorded which). These receptors all come from a woman aged 55-75 years who had recovered from COVID-19. CDR3s include the opening cysteine and the closing phenylalanine or tryptophan. The D gene is left open where the match is weak. Size values are once, few and many counts, or a class for expanded clones, and some rows have none.

clone size: .
J gene: TRBJ1-2
V gene: TRBV11-2
D gene: TRBD1
CDR3 DNA: TGTGCCAGCAGCCCGATCGACAGGGAGAATGGCTACACCTTC
CDR3 protein: CASSPIDRENGYTF

clone size: .
J gene: TRBJ2-6
V gene: TRBV19
D gene: TRBD1
CDR3 DNA: TGTGCCAGTAGTCTGGGACAGGGGGCTTCTGGGGCCAACGTCCTGACTTTC
CDR3 protein: CASSLGQGASGANVLTF

clone size: .
J gene: TRBJ2-3
V gene: TRBV24-1
D gene: .
CDR3 DNA: TGTGCCACCGGCCAACTTTGGGACGGAGGGGATACGCAGTATTTT
CDR3 protein: CATGQLWDGGDTQYF

clone size: .
J gene: TRBJ1-1
V gene: TRBV19
D gene: .
CDR3 DNA: TGTGCCAGTAGTAAGCCGCATATGAACACTGAAGCTTTCTTT
CDR3 protein: CASSKPHMNTEAFF

clone size: .
J gene: TRBJ2-2
V gene: TRBV4-1
D gene: TRBD2
CDR3 DNA: TGCGCCAGCAGCCCCCGGACTAGCCGGACCGGGGAGCTGTTTTTT
CDR3 protein: CASSPRTSRTGELFF

clone size: .
J gene: TRBJ2-3
V gene: TRBV5-1
D gene: .
CDR3 DNA: TGCGCCAGCAGCTCGGGAGTGGCGGGTAGTAGAGGCACAGATACGCAGTATTTT
CDR3 protein: CASSSGVAGSRGTDTQYF

clone size: few
J gene: TRBJ1-3
V gene: TRBV2
D gene: TRBD1
CDR3 DNA: TGTGCCAGCAGGGGGACAGGGGATGCGGGAAACACCATATATTTT
CDR3 protein: CASRGTGDAGNTIYF

clone size: .
J gene: TRBJ1-3
V gene: TRBV24-1
D gene: TRBD1
CDR3 DNA: TGTGCCACCAGTGATTCCATGGGACAGGGTGACGGAAACACCATATATTTT
CDR3 protein: CATSDSMGQGDGNTIYF

clone size: .
J gene: TRBJ2-3
V gene: TRBV5-1
D gene: .
CDR3 DNA: TGCGCCAGCAGAATCAGGGAAACAGATACGCAGTATTTT
CDR3 protein: CASRIRETDTQYF

clone size: few
J gene: TRBJ1-1
V gene: TRBV11-2
D gene: TRBD1
CDR3 DNA: TGTGCCAGCAGCTCCCGTCCGACAGGGGACACTGAAGCTTTCTTT
CDR3 protein: CASSSRPTGDTEAFF

clone size: .
J gene: TRBJ1-2
V gene: TRBV11-2
D gene: .
CDR3 DNA: TGTGCCAGCAGCTTAGTAGGGAGTGGCTATGGCTACACCTTC
CDR3 protein: CASSLVGSGYGYTF

clone size: .
J gene: TRBJ2-1
V gene: TRBV5-1
D gene: TRBD1
CDR3 DNA: TGCGCCAGCAGCTTGGGACAGGGGATTCACAGCTCCTACAATGAGCAGTTCTTC
CDR3 protein: CASSLGQGIHSSYNEQFF

clone size: .
J gene: TRBJ1-1
V gene: TRBV6-5
D gene: .
CDR3 DNA: TGTGCCAGCAGCGAGACCCGGGGTACTGAAGCTTTCTTT
CDR3 protein: CASSETRGTEAFF

clone size: .
J gene: TRBJ2-1
V gene: TRBV18
D gene: .
CDR3 DNA: TGTGCCAGCTCACCACCTGTCCAGGCGGGAAACAATGAGCAGTTCTTC
CDR3 protein: CASSPPVQAGNNEQFF

clone size: .
J gene: TRBJ1-1
V gene: TRBV2
D gene: .
CDR3 DNA: TGTGCCAGCAGTGAAAACCGACAGGTTCTGAACACTGAAGCTTTCTTT
CDR3 protein: CASSENRQVLNTEAFF

clone size: once
J gene: TRBJ1-2
V gene: TRBV7-9
D gene: .
CDR3 DNA: TGTGCCAGCAGCCCGACATGGGCTAACTATGGCTACACCTTC
CDR3 protein: CASSPTWANYGYTF

clone size: .
J gene: TRBJ1-2
V gene: TRBV19
D gene: TRBD1
CDR3 DNA: TGTGCCAGTAGTATAGATCTGAGGGGGCGGAAGAACTATGGCTACACCTTC
CDR3 protein: CASSIDLRGRKNYGYTF

clone size: .
J gene: TRBJ1-4
V gene: TRBV6-5
D gene: .
CDR3 DNA: TGTGCCAGCAGGACGGGGGGTACAACTAATGAAAAACTGTTTTTT
CDR3 protein: CASRTGGTTNEKLFF

clone size: .
J gene: TRBJ1-1
V gene: TRBV18
D gene: .
CDR3 DNA: TGTGCCAGCTCACCAGGGCCGAACACTGAAGCTTTCTTT
CDR3 protein: CASSPGPNTEAFF

clone size: .
J gene: TRBJ1-2
V gene: TRBV5-1
D gene: .
CDR3 DNA: TGCGCCAGCAGCCTCACTATCACCGCGGGAAACTATGGCTACACCTTC
CDR3 protein: CASSLTITAGNYGYTF

clone size: .
J gene: TRBJ1-1
V gene: TRBV7-2
D gene: TRBD1
CDR3 DNA: TGTGCCAGCAGCTCCCAGGGGGCCGGGAGCACTGAAGCTTTCTTT
CDR3 protein: CASSSQGAGSTEAFF

clone size: .
J gene: TRBJ1-5
V gene: TRBV2
D gene: TRBD1
CDR3 DNA: TGTGCCAGCAGTGAAGGGACAGGGATAACCCAGCATTTT
CDR3 protein: CASSEGTGITQHF

clone size: .
J gene: TRBJ1-3
V gene: TRBV29-1
D gene: .
CDR3 DNA: TGCAGCGTGATTTCTGACAGCCTCAACACCATATATTTT
CDR3 protein: CSVISDSLNTIYF

clone size: .
J gene: TRBJ2-5
V gene: TRBV6-5
D gene: .
CDR3 DNA: TGTGCCAGCGGATGGGGGGTTGAGACCCAGTACTTC
CDR3 protein: CASGWGVETQYF

clone size: few
J gene: TRBJ1-1
V gene: TRBV19
D gene: .
CDR3 DNA: TGTGCCAGTAGCCGGGGGGGTGCCACTGAAGCTTTCTTT
CDR3 protein: CASSRGGATEAFF